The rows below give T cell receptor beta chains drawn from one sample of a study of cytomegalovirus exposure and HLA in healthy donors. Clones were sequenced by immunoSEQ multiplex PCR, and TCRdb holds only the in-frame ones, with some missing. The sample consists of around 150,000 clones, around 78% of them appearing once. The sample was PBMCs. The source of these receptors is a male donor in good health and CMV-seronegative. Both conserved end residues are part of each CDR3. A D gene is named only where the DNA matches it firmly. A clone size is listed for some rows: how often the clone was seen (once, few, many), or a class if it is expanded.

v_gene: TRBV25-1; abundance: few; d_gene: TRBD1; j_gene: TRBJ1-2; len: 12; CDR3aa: CASSEDRVGYTF; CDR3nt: TGTGCCAGCAGTGAGGACAGGGTTGGCTACACCTTC
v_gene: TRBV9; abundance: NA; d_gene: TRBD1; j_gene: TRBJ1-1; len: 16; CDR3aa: CASSPRTGGWNTEAFF; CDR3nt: TGTGCCAGCAGCCCACGGACAGGGGGGTGGAACACTGAAGCTTTCTTT
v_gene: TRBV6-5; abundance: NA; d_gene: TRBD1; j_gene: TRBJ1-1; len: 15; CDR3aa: CASSRPGQAGTEAFF; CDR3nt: TGTGCCAGCAGTCGCCCCGGACAGGCCGGAACTGAAGCTTTCTTT
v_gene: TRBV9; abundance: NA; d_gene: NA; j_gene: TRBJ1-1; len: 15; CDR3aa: CASSVHRALNTEAFF; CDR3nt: TGTGCCAGCAGCGTCCACAGGGCCCTGAACACTGAAGCTTTCTTT
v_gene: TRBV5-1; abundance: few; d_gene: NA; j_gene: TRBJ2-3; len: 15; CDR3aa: CASSLGQGLTDTQYF; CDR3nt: TGCGCCAGCAGCTTGGGACAGGGACTTACAGATACGCAGTATTTT
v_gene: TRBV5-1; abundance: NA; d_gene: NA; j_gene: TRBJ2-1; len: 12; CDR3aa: CASSPLTNEQFF; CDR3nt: TGCGCCAGCAGCCCACTAACCAATGAGCAGTTCTTC
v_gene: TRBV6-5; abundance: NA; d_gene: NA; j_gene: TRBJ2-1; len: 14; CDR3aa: CASSPPDTYNEQFF; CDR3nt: TGTGCCAGCAGCCCACCGGACACCTACAATGAGCAGTTCTTC
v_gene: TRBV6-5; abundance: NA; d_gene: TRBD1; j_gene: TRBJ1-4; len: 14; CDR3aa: CASTRTGIGEKLFF; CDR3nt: TGTGCCAGCACCAGGACAGGGATAGGGGAAAAACTGTTTTTT
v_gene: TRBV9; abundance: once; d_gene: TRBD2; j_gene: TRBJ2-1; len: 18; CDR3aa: CASSPDVLSGRLYNEQFF; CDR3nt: TGTGCCAGCAGCCCAGACGTTTTGAGCGGGAGACTGTACAATGAGCAGTTCTTC
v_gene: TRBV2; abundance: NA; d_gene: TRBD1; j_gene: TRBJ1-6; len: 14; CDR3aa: CASSVRGDNSPLHF; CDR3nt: TGTGCCAGCAGTGTCAGGGGGGATAATTCACCCCTCCACTTT
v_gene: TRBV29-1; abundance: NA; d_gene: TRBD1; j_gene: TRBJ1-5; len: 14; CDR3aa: CSVEETGGNQPQHF; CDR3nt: TGCAGCGTTGAGGAAACAGGGGGCAATCAGCCCCAGCATTTT
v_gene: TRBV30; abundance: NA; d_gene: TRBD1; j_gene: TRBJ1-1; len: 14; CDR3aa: CAWSVLGGYTEAFF; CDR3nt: TGTGCCTGGAGTGTACTAGGGGGCTACACTGAAGCTTTCTTT
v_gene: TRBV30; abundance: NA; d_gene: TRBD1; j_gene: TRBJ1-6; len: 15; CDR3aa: CACQEGTGRNSPLHF; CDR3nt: TGTGCCTGCCAGGAGGGGACAGGGCGGAATTCACCCCTCCACTTT
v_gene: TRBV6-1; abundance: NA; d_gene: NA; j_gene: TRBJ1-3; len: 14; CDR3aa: CASSVTESGNTIYF; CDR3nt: TGTGCCAGCAGTGTTACAGAATCTGGAAACACCATATATTTT
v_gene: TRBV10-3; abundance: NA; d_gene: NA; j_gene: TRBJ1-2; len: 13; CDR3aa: CASRDRQLYGYTF; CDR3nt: TGTGCCTCACGAGACAGGCAACTCTATGGCTACACCTTC
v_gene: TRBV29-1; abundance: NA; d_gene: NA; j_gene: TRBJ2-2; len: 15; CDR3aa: CSVEDPSSNTGELFF; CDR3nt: TGCAGCGTTGAAGATCCTAGCTCGAACACCGGGGAGCTGTTTTTT
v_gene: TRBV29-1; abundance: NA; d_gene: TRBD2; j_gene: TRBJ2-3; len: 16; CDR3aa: CSLDVGAGGRTDTQYF; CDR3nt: TGCAGCCTTGACGTGGGGGCGGGAGGGCGCACAGATACGCAGTATTTT